Listed below are T cell receptor beta chains from one sample, sequenced in a study of shared clonotypes between healthy human individuals. Assay used: immunoSEQ multiplex PCR; TCRdb lists only in-frame clones, some missing. Among millions of clones, more than 90% were seen once, and the ten largest hold around 0.14%. Sequencing was performed on naive CD4+ T cells sorted from blood. These receptors originate from a young man in good health. The conserved cysteine and the conserved F or W are not part of the CDR3 here.

J	V	CDR3
TRBJ1-6	TRBV11-2	ASSLDVGQGASPLH
TRBJ2-7	TRBV19	ASTKDRGSKYEQY
TRBJ2-6	TRBV6-1	ASYWPTGGANVLT
TRBJ2-1	TRBV6-1	ASSDLGRKFGQF
TRBJ1-6	TRBV5-1	ASSSGQVPLH
TRBJ1-1	TRBV10-3	ATIPSGGLNTEAF
TRBJ2-5	TRBV7-9	ASSLGTGRQETQY
TRBJ1-2	TRBV7-9	ASSFRGRLDYGYT
TRBJ1-5	TRBV5-1	ASSEGGNQPQH
TRBJ1-2	TRBV4-3	ASSLEEGNYGYT
TRBJ2-5	TRBV7-9	ASSPRNRQETQY
TRBJ1-2	TRBV5-1	ASSLEGYGYT
TRBJ2-3	TRBV11-1	ASSLELPGQKVTDTQY
TRBJ2-2	TRBV19	ASSIFLAGATGELF
TRBJ1-4	TRBV11-2	ASSLVGQTIQKLF
TRBJ1-2	TRBV7-2	ASSLEWGLNYGYT